This is a list of T cell receptor beta chains from one sample in a study of T-cell reconstitution after alpha-beta-depleted transplantation in children. One entry per CDR3 protein, called by TCRdb with MiXCR from the PCR reads. Of 200,000 to 300,000 distinct CDR3 sequences listed, roughly a quarter are singletons. Here the sequenced sample was PBMCs, taken before TCRalphabeta/CD19-depleted stem cell transplant. These receptors came from a girl aged 2 to 10 with Fanconi anemia, due to receive a stem cell transplant. Both conserved end residues are part of each CDR3. D genes are given only for firm matches. For some rows the clone size is stated as once, few or many, or as a class when expanded; others skip it.

d_gene,v_gene,j_gene,abundance,CDR3nt,CDR3aa
NA,TRBV5-1,TRBJ2-7,NA,TGCGCCAGCAGCAAGAGGCAGGACCCCTCTTACGAGCAGTACTTC,CASSKRQDPSYEQYF
NA,TRBV29-1,TRBJ2-1,many,TGCAGCGTTGAGAGGCCCCGGGGTGAGCAGTTCTTC,CSVERPRGEQFF
NA,TRBV5-1,TRBJ2-1,many,TGCGCCAGCACGGGGGGCCAGGGCAATGAGCAGTTCTTC,CASTGGQGNEQFF
NA,TRBV20-1,TRBJ2-3,many,TGCAGTGCTCTAAGCGGTAACACAGATACGCAGTATTTT,CSALSGNTDTQYF
NA,TRBV6-5,TRBJ2-3,NA,TGTGCCAGCAGATACAGGGAGGCAGATACGCAGTATTTT,CASRYREADTQYF
NA,TRBV20-1,TRBJ1-6,few,TGCTGTGCTAGAGATCCCAGTCGGCCGAATAATTCACCCCTCCACTTT,CCARDPSRPNNSPLHF
TRBD1,TRBV10-3,TRBJ1-2,few,TGTGCCATCAGTGAGTCGACAGGGGGCTACACCTTC,CAISESTGGYTF
NA,TRBV5-4,TRBJ2-3,few,TGTGCCAGCAGCTCTGGGACCTTCAGCACAGATACGCAGTATTTT,CASSSGTFSTDTQYF
NA,TRBV29-1,TRBJ1-2,many,TGCAGCGGCCATCACCCAGGTGGCTACACCTTC,CSGHHPGGYTF
TRBD1,TRBV6-5,TRBJ2-3,NA,TGTGCCAGCAGTTACACAAACAGGGGTGGGACGCAGTATTTT,CASSYTNRGGTQYF
NA,TRBV6-1,TRBJ2-1,few,TGTGCCAGCGCGAGAGGGGGGGACAATGAGCAGTTCTTC,CASARGGDNEQFF
NA,TRBV20-1,TRBJ2-7,NA,TGCAGTGCTAGCTCAAGTTGGTCCTACGAGCAGTACTTC,CSASSSWSYEQYF
NA,TRBV6-2/TRBV6-3,TRBJ2-3,many,TGTGCCAGCAGTTACGATGGTCTAGCGCGGGATACGCAGTATTTT,CASSYDGLARDTQYF
NA,TRBV6-1,TRBJ1-1,NA,TGTGCCAGCAGTGAAAACAGGAGGGGGACTGAAGCTTTCTTT,CASSENRRGTEAFF
NA,TRBV27,TRBJ2-7,many,TGTGCCAGCAGTTTATCAGCGGTCCCGAGCTCCTACGAGCAGTACTTC,CASSLSAVPSSYEQYF
TRBD2,TRBV6-5,TRBJ2-1,many,TGTGCCAGCAGTTACGGCACAGGACTAGCGGTCAATGAGCAGTTCTTC,CASSYGTGLAVNEQFF
NA,TRBV5-1,TRBJ2-3,NA,TGCGCCAGCAGGTCGAGGGGTACCGCAGATACGCAGTATTTT,CASRSRGTADTQYF
TRBD2,TRBV12-3/TRBV12-4,TRBJ2-7,many,TGTGCCAGCACCGAGGGGCAACCTAGCGGCGAGCAGTACTTC,CASTEGQPSGEQYF
TRBD1,TRBV29-1,TRBJ1-2,few,TGCAGCGTTGAGCAGGGGGCGACAAACTATGGCTACACCTTC,CSVEQGATNYGYTF
NA,TRBV11-1,TRBJ2-7,NA,TGTGCCAGCAGCTTTCCCCCGGGGGAGGCCTACGAGCAGTACTTC,CASSFPPGEAYEQYF
TRBD2,TRBV20-1,TRBJ2-7,many,TGCAGTGCCGACAACCAGGGACTAGCGGGTTCCGAGCAGTACTTC,CSADNQGLAGSEQYF
TRBD1,TRBV3-1,TRBJ2-1,NA,TGTGCCTGCAGCCAGCAGGCCCCTCGGACAGGAGAGGATTCCTACAATGAGCAGTTCTTC,CACSQQAPRTGEDSYNEQFF
TRBD2,TRBV5-1,TRBJ2-1,NA,TGCACCAGCAGCTTTAGCGGGATTCTAAACAATGAGCAGTTCTTC,CTSSFSGILNNEQFF
TRBD2,TRBV20-1,TRBJ2-1,few,TGCAGTGCTAGTCGCACTAGCGGATACAATGAGCAGTTCTTC,CSASRTSGYNEQFF
NA,TRBV12-3/TRBV12-4,TRBJ2-1,many,TGTGCCAGCAGCCCAGAGAACAATGAGCAGTTCTTC,CASSPENNEQFF
TRBD2,TRBV6-2/TRBV6-3,TRBJ2-5,many,TGTGCCAGCAGCTACTCAGCGGGAGCGGAGACCCAGTACTTC,CASSYSAGAETQYF
NA,TRBV7-3,TRBJ2-1,NA,TGTGCCAGCAGCTTCAAAGGGAATGAGCAGTTCTTC,CASSFKGNEQFF
NA,TRBV9,TRBJ2-3,NA,TGTGCCAGCAGCAAAGCAGATACGCAGTATTTT,CASSKADTQYF
TRBD1,TRBV6-5,TRBJ1-1,many,TGTGCCAGCAGTTACCGGACAGGGAAGGCTGAAGCTTTCTTT,CASSYRTGKAEAFF
TRBD1,TRBV29-1,TRBJ1-2,many,TGCAGCGGAGCGCAGGGGGATGGCTATGGCTACACCTTC,CSGAQGDGYGYTF
TRBD2,TRBV12-3/TRBV12-4,TRBJ2-1,many,TGTGCCAGCAGTCGCGGGACTAGCGGGGGAAATGAGCAGTTCTTC,CASSRGTSGGNEQFF
NA,TRBV29-1,TRBJ2-5,many,TGCAGCGTTGGTGGAGGGGGCGGTGAGACCCAGTACTTC,CSVGGGGGETQYF
NA,TRBV20-1,TRBJ1-6,few,TGCAGTGCTATGAACAGGGATTCACCCCTCCACTTT,CSAMNRDSPLHF
NA,TRBV12-5,TRBJ2-1,many,TGTGCTAGTGGTTTGGGACACTACAATGAGCAGTTCTTC,CASGLGHYNEQFF
NA,TRBV20-1,TRBJ2-1,NA,TGCAGTGCCGAGGTACTCTCTAACAATGAGCAGTTCTTC,CSAEVLSNNEQFF
TRBD2,TRBV20-1,TRBJ2-1,NA,TGCAGTGCTATAGCGGGAGGTGGGTACAATGAGCAGTTCTTC,CSAIAGGGYNEQFF
NA,TRBV6-4,TRBJ1-5,NA,TGTGCCAGCCGAGACAATCAGCCCCAGCATTTT,CASRDNQPQHF
NA,TRBV12-3/TRBV12-4,TRBJ1-1,few,TGTGCCAGCAGCGCAGTTGAAGCTTTCTTT,CASSAVEAFF